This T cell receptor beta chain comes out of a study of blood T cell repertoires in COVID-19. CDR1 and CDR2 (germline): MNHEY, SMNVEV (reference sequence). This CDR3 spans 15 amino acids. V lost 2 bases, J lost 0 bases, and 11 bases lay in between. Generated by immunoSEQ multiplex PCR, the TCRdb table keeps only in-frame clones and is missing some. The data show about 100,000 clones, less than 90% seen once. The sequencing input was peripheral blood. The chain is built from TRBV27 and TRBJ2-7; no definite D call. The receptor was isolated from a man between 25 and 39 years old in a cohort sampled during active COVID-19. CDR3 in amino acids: CASSLSGQPSYEQYF. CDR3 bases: TGTGCCAGCAGTTTAAGTGGGCAGCCCTCCTACGAGCAGTACTTC.